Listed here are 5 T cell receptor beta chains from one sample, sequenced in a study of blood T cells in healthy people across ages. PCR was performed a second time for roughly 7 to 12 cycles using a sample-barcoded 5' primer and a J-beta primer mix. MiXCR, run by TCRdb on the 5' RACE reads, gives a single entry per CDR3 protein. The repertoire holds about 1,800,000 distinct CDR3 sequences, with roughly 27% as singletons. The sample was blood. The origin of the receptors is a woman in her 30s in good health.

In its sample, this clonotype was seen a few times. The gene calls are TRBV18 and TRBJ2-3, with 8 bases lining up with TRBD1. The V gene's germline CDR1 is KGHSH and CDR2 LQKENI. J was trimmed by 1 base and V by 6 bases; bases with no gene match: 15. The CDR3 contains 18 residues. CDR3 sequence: CASSPYTLDRGGTDTQYF. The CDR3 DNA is TGTGCCAGCTCCCCCTATACCCTCGACAGGGGAGGCACAGATACGCAGTATTTT.

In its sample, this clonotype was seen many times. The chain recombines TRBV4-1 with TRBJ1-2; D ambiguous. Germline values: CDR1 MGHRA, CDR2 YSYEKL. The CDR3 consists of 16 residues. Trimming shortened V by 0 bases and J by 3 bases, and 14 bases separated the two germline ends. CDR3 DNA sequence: TGCGCCAGCAGCCAAGAGATCCGGCCGTTAGACTATGGCTACACCTTC. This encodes CASSQEIRPLDYGYTF.

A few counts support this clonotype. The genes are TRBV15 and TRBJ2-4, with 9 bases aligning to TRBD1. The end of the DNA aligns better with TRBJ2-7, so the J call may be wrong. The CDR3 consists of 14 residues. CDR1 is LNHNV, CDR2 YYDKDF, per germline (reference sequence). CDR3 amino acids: CATIPSPGQGEQYF. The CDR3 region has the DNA TGTGCCACCATCCCTTCGCCGGGACAGGGCGAGCAGTACTTC.

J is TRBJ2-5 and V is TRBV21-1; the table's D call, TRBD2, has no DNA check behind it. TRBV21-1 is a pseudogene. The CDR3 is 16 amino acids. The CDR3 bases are TGTGCCAGCAGCAAACCCTTAGCGGGAGATGGCAATGAGCAGTACTTC. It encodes CASSKPLAGDGNEQYF.

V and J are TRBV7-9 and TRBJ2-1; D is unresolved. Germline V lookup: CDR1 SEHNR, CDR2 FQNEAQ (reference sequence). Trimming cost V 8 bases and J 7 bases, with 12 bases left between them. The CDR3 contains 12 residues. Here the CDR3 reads CASLIVANEQFF. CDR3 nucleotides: TGTGCCAGCTTAATCGTAGCAAATGAGCAGTTCTTC.